Listed below are T cell receptor beta chains from one sample, sequenced in a study of blood T cell repertoires in COVID-19. Only in-frame clones appear in the TCRdb table, and some are missing; sequencing was by immunoSEQ multiplex PCR. The data contain tens of thousands of clones, over 90% of them singletons. The specimen sequenced was peripheral blood. These receptors all stem from a human donor with active COVID-19. The donor label of this sample is uncertain. Each CDR3 is given with its conserved first and last residue. The D gene is left open where the match is weak. The size field is filled for only some rows; it gives once, few, many or a size class.

-	-	TRBV2	TRBJ2-7	TGTGCCAGCAGTGTTCGGGGGTACTACGAGCAGTACTTC	CASSVRGYYEQYF
-	once	TRBV4-1	TRBJ1-1	TGCGCCAGCAGCATTTCCCCCGGGACAATGAACACTGAAGCTTTCTTT	CASSISPGTMNTEAFF
TRBD1	-	TRBV2	TRBJ2-6	TGTGCCAGCAGCGACAGGGTATCTGGGGCCAACGTCCTGACTTTC	CASSDRVSGANVLTF
-	-	TRBV5-4	TRBJ2-1	TGTGCCAGCAGCTATCGCCGGGACTCAGCTTACAATGAGCAGTTCTTC	CASSYRRDSAYNEQFF
-	-	TRBV27	TRBJ1-2	TGTGCCAGCAGTTTTGGCGGGGCCTATGGCTACACCTTC	CASSFGGAYGYTF
-	-	TRBV28	TRBJ2-7	TGTGCCAGCAGTTTGGGCAGGGGCTACGAGCAGTACTTC	CASSLGRGYEQYF
-	-	TRBV11-3	TRBJ2-7	TGTGCCAGCAGCTTGACTAACACCGAGCAGTACTTC	CASSLTNTEQYF
TRBD2	-	TRBV5-1	TRBJ2-5	TGCGCCAGCAGCTCCTGGGGCGGGGGACTTCAAGAGACCCAGTACTTC	CASSSWGGGLQETQYF
TRBD2	once	TRBV5-4	TRBJ2-1	TGTGCCAGCAGCTTATCCGCGGGAGGGCCTCGTGAGCAGTTCTTC	CASSLSAGGPREQFF
-	-	TRBV24-1	TRBJ2-5	TGTGCCACCAGTGATCCGCCGCCGGGAGAGACCCAGTACTTC	CATSDPPPGETQYF
-	once	TRBV24-1	TRBJ1-2	TGTGCCTTGCGAGGCTACACCTTC	CALRGYTF
TRBD1	-	TRBV15	TRBJ1-3	TGTGCCACCAGCAGTTTAAGGACAGGGGGAAACACCATATATTTT	CATSSLRTGGNTIYF
TRBD1	-	TRBV7-2	TRBJ1-4	TGTGCCAGCAGCTTGGACAGGGTTAGGGGTGAAAAACTGTTTTTT	CASSLDRVRGEKLFF
TRBD1	few	TRBV9	TRBJ1-6	TGTGCCAGCAGCGTATCCCGGGACAGGGCGACGGATAATTCACCCCTCCACTTT	CASSVSRDRATDNSPLHF
TRBD2	-	TRBV24-1	TRBJ2-2	TGTGCCACCAGTGATCCGGGACTAACCGGGGAGCTGTTTTTT	CATSDPGLTGELFF
-	-	TRBV7-8	TRBJ2-7	TGTGCCAGCAGCCGACTAGTTGACTACGAGCAGTACTTC	CASSRLVDYEQYF
TRBD2	-	TRBV2	TRBJ2-1	TGTGCCAGCAGGGTACTAGCGGGAGGGAACAATGAGCAGTTCTTC	CASRVLAGGNNEQFF
-	-	TRBV11-2	TRBJ1-1	TGTGCCAGCAGCTTCAAGAAGCATCAGGGGACCACTGAAGCTTTCTTT	CASSFKKHQGTTEAFF
-	-	TRBV3-1/TRBV3-2	TRBJ1-1	TGTGCCAGCAGCCTAAGGGGTTTTACTGAAGCTTTCTTT	CASSLRGFTEAFF
-	-	TRBV12-3/TRBV12-4	TRBJ1-3	TGTGCCACCTCAGGGAACTCTGGAAACACCATATATTTT	CATSGNSGNTIYF
-	-	TRBV5-1	TRBJ2-7	TGCGCCAGCAGCTTGGCCGGGAAGGAAACGGGCGAGCAGTACTTC	CASSLAGKETGEQYF
-	-	TRBV2	TRBJ2-3	TGTGCCAGCAGTGAAGCGGGAGACAGGCTCACAGATACGCAGTATTTT	CASSEAGDRLTDTQYF